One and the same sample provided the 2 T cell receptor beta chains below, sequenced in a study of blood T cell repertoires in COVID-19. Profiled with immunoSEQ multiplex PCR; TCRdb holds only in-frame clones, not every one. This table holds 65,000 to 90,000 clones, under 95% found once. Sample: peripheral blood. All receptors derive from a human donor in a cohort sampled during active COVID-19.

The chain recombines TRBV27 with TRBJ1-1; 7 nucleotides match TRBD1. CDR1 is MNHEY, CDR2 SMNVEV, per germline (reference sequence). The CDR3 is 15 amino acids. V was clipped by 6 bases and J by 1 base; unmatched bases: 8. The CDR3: CASRDTGAGNTEAFF. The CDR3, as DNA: TGTGCCAGCAGAGATACAGGGGCGGGGAACACTGAAGCTTTCTTT.

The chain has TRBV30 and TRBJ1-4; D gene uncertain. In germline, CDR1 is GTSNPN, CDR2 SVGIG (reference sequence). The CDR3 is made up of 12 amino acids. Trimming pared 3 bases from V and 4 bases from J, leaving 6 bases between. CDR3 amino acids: CAWSGYNEKLFF. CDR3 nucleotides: TGTGCCTGGAGCGGGTATAATGAAAAACTGTTTTTT.